One sample yielded the 19 T cell receptor beta chains listed below, sequenced in a study of T cell repertoires in cytomegalovirus infection. TCRdb re-analysed the reads in MiXCR, keeping a single row per CDR3 protein. The repertoire includes 150,000 to 200,000 distinct CDR3 sequences, 28% of them detected once, and 31% sits in the top ten. Sequences were obtained from PBMCs. The receptors derive from a human donor in good health (CMV status not recorded). Some clones in this sample may be carry-over from other donors' samples.

This clonotype showed up just a few times. This sequence joins TRBV7-6 and TRBJ2-1; 13 bases agree with TRBD2. V shed 5 bases and J 2 bases; nucleotides not matched to a gene: 9. The CDR3 is 18 amino acids. Per the germline V gene, CDR1 is SGHVS and CDR2 is FNYEAQ. In nucleotides, the CDR3 is TGTGCCAGCAGCCGCGGGACTAGCGGGGTATCTACCTACAATGAGCAGTTCTTC. Translation: CASSRGTSGVSTYNEQFF.

This clonotype was recorded at least ten times. This sequence joins TRBV7-2 and TRBJ2-7, with TRBD1 matching over 8 bases. Germline CDR1 reads SGHTA; CDR2 reads FQGNSA. The CDR3 is 13 amino acids. V was clipped by 5 bases and J by 7 bases; unmatched bases: 7. The CDR3 DNA sequence: TGTGCCAGCAGCCCCGGACAGGGTTTGGAGCAGTACTTC. It codes for CASSPGQGLEQYF.

The CDR3 here is CSVSVEAGNTIYF. In DNA form, the CDR3 reads TGCAGTGTCTCAGTGGAGGCTGGAAACACCATATATTTT. V is TRBV20-1 and J is TRBJ1-3; D call uncertain. Between the trimmed V and J ends, which lost 7 bases and 2 bases, there was a span of 12 bases. Germline lookup yields CDR1 DFQATT and CDR2 SNEGSKA (reference sequence). The CDR3 extends over 13 amino acids.

This clonotype was detected many times. The genes are TRBV6-1 and TRBJ1-1; D remains ambiguous. Germline V gene data show CDR1 as MNHNS and CDR2 as SASEGT. The CDR3 is 13 residues long. V lost 5 bases and J lost 0, with 7 bases in between. CDR3 sequence: CASSSSLNTEAFF. CDR3 sequence (DNA): TGTGCCAGCAGTTCGTCTTTGAACACTGAAGCTTTCTTT.

As to this clonotype: One junction end disagrees with the germline gene, perhaps due to a read error. The chain is built from TRBV7-6 and TRBJ2-5; D gene ambiguous. CDR3 length: 16 amino acids. The V gene's germline CDR1 is SGHVS and CDR2 FNYEAQ. CDR3 amino acids: CASSFMASSPTETLYF. The CDR3 DNA is TGTGCCAGCAGCTTTATGGCGTCTAGTCCTACAGAGACCCTGTACTTC.

CDR3 loop: CASSVVREGETQYF. CDR3 sequence (DNA): TGTGCCAGCAGCGTAGTACGGGAAGGAGAGACCCAGTACTTC. This chain links TRBV9 with TRBJ2-5; the D gene is possibly TRBD2 (5 bases). This CDR3 has 14 amino acids. Germline lookup yields CDR1 SGDLS and CDR2 YYNGEE. The V end was cut by 0 bases, the J end by 4 bases, with 10 bases between.

This clonotype has at least ten counts. The V call is TRBV7-6, the J call TRBJ1-4, with 7 bases that match TRBD1. The CDR3 is 14 residues long. Germline V gene sequence: CDR1 SGHVS, CDR2 FNYEAQ. V shed 3 bases, J shed 8 bases, and the junction held 6 bases outside the gene matches. Here the CDR3 DNA reads TGTGCCAGCAGCTTGACAGGGCCGCGGGAAAAACTGTTTTTT. Protein sequence: CASSLTGPREKLFF.

This clonotype was seen more than once but under ten times. V and J are TRBV11-2 and TRBJ1-1; TRBD1 might be the D (5 bases). Germline V gene data show CDR1 as SGHAT and CDR2 as FQNNGV. V dropped 3 bases and J dropped 5 bases, with 13 bases sitting between them. The CDR3 has 14 amino acids. The DNA of the CDR3 is TGTGCCAGCAGCTTGGTGGGACGTCGGACTGAAGCTTTCTTT. Protein: CASSLVGRRTEAFF.

The rearrangement links TRBV12-3 or TRBV12-4 to TRBJ1-5, with D perhaps TRBD1 (5 bases). The CDR3 is 16 residues long. Deletions cut 0 bases from V and 7 bases from J, with 16 bases between. The CDR3 bases are TGTGCCAGCAGTTTAGCCTGGGGGGGTACGGGCCAGCCCCAGCATTTT. Translation: CASSLAWGGTGQPQHF.

The chain combines TRBV20-1 with TRBJ1-2, with TRBD1 identical over 8 bases. CDR1 is DFQATT, CDR2 SNEGSKA, per germline (reference sequence). This CDR3 region has 12 residues. Trimming cost V 6 bases and J 5 bases; bases outside gene matches: 5. CDR3 bases: TGCAGTGCAACAGGGGGAGCGTATGGCTACACCTTC. This sequence encodes CSATGGAYGYTF.

The chain links TRBV7-6 to TRBJ2-5; 9 bases map to TRBD2. The CDR3 is 18 amino acids. In germline, CDR1 is SGHVS, CDR2 FNYEAQ. Trimming at V came to 1 base and at J to 4 bases, leaving 13 bases not matched to a gene. CDR3 DNA: TGTGCCAGCAGCTTAGTCGGCGGGGGGGCCGAGGGTGGAGAGACCCAGTACTTC. Amino acids: CASSLVGGGAEGGETQYF.

This clonotype was counted only a few times. The chain recombines TRBV12-3 or TRBV12-4 with TRBJ2-6; no clear D. The CDR3 extends over 13 amino acids. V shed 6 bases and J shed 0 bases, with 3 bases lying between them. The CDR3: CASRVSGANVLTF. The CDR3 DNA reads TGTGCCAGCAGAGTCTCTGGGGCCAACGTCCTGACTTTC.

This clonotype was counted only a few times. The rearrangement joins TRBV14 to TRBJ2-7; D gene unclear. CDR1 is SGHDN and CDR2 is FVKESK in the germline V gene. Trimming shortened V by 1 base and J by 2 bases, and 6 bases separated the two germline ends. This CDR3 is built from 13 residues. In nucleotides, the CDR3 is TGTGCCAGCAGCCAAGTGCGCGCCTACGAGCAGTACTTC. Amino acid sequence: CASSQVRAYEQYF.

This clonotype was recorded a few times. V and J are TRBV20-1 and TRBJ2-5; D is perhaps TRBD1 (5 bases). This CDR3 is 13 amino acids long. CDR1 is DFQATT, CDR2 SNEGSKA, per germline (reference sequence). Deletions cut 4 bases from V and 5 bases from J, with 14 bases between. The CDR3 nucleotides are TGCAGTGCTATCTCGTCTAAGGGGGAGACCCAGTACTTC. Residues: CSAISSKGETQYF.

The rearrangement links TRBV4-1 to TRBJ1-5; 8 bases align to TRBD1. This CDR3 region has 15 residues. Germline V gives CDR1 MGHRA, CDR2 YSYEKL. The ends lost 3 bases at V and 10 bases at J; junction bases unmatched: 11. CDR3 nucleotide sequence: TGCGCCAGCAGCCAGGCCGGGACAGGATGGTACCCCCAGCATTTT. Protein product: CASSQAGTGWYPQHF.

This clonotype was seen many times. The chain couples TRBV12-5 to TRBJ2-5, with D possibly TRBD1 on 6 matching bases. V lost 6 bases and J 3 bases, leaving 11 bases between the germline ends. Germline V gene lookup returns CDR1 LGHNT and CDR2 FRNRAP. This CDR3 is 13 amino acids long. CDR3: CASGRDTEETQYF. The CDR3 nucleotides are TGTGCTAGTGGCCGGGACACCGAAGAGACCCAGTACTTC.

This chain connects TRBV7-9 to TRBJ1-4; D remains ambiguous. The CDR3 runs 15 residues. V lost 4 bases, J lost 6 bases, and 15 bases lay in between. The V gene's germline CDR1 is SEHNR and CDR2 FQNEAQ (reference sequence). CDR3 sequence reads: CASSSGFGIHEKLFF. As DNA, the CDR3 is TGTGCCAGCAGCTCCGGGTTTGGTATACATGAAAAACTGTTTTTT. Based on the CDR3 plus reference TRBV7-9 and TRBJ1-4, the full variable domain is DTGVSQNPRHKITKRGQNVTFRCDPISEHNRLYWYRQTLGQGPEFLTYFQNEAQLEKSRLLSDRFSAERPKGSFSTLEIQRTEQGDSAMYLCASSSGFGIHEKLFFGSGTQLSVL.

In its sample, this clonotype was seen a few times. V gene TRBV7-2 combines with J gene TRBJ2-1; 14 bases are shared with TRBD2. Germline CDR1 is SGHTA and CDR2 is FQGNSA. With 2 bases clipped from V and 2 bases from J, the junction kept 5 bases outside the gene matches. The CDR3 extends over 18 amino acids. The DNA for the CDR3 is TGTGCCAGCAGCTTAAGGACTAGCGGGGGGCGCCCCTACAATGAGCAGTTCTTC. This sequence encodes CASSLRTSGGRPYNEQFF.

This clonotype showed up just a few times. This CDR3 is CASSPVEVAEAFF. CDR3 DNA: TGTGCCAGCAGCCCCGTGGAGGTCGCTGAAGCTTTCTTT. The gene calls are TRBV7-2 and TRBJ1-1; D not resolved. CDR3 length: 13 amino acids. V shed 5 bases and J shed 6 bases, with 13 bases lying between them. CDR1 is SGHTA, CDR2 FQGNSA, per germline.